This T cell receptor (beta chain) was captured in a study of cytomegalovirus exposure and HLA in healthy donors (TCRdb year 2017). In the study overall: In an earlier analysis of roughly 590 of the donors, about 260 Gb of sequence data and 100 million or so unique TCR beta sequences from about 190 million T cells were reported. Roughly 320 gigabases of sequencing data and 91 million or so unique TCR sequences made up an early release that covered about 640 HLA-typed donors. The genetic ancestry cluster associated with self-reported Caucasian donors included roughly 84% of the 300 to 450 genotyped donors. The aim of the study was to test whether cataloging public T cell receptors could identify signatures of past pathogen exposure. The study used immunosequencing to profile the T cell repertoires of approximately 690 subjects and linked those repertoires to cytomegalovirus serostatus. Along with the roughly 700-subject first cohort, a separate validation cohort of some 130 different subjects was used. The study combined high-throughput TCR immunosequencing, statistical association of individual TCRs with disease status, and machine learning to predict cytomegalovirus infection status. In a later analysis, previously published TCR beta repertoires from fewer than 750 donors were re-analyzed and high-resolution HLA genotyping was added so that TCR occurrence patterns could be studied. Rather than drawing on any new phenotypic data, the later analysis identified candidate immune exposures from TCR beta sequences and the way those sequences occurred across donors. An earlier analysis of several hundred of the donors used high-throughput TCR beta sequencing to judge whether each TCR beta V gene segment behaved as functional or pseudogenic. Alongside the repertoire data, information on donor age, sex, ethnicity and CMV serostatus was compiled. Genome-wide SNP genotypes for about 65% of the 666 donors were used in a later genetic analysis, which treated that subset as a discovery cohort. Every discovery cohort repertoire had been produced on one sequencing platform. Class I and class II HLA loci were covered by the typing at four-digit resolution. The number of donors typed differed by locus, with about 629-630 for A, B, C, DRB1 and DQB1, more than 500 for DQA1, about 610 for DPA1, and under 490 for DPB1. Because of strong linkage in the cohort, roughly 5 DR-DQ haplotypes were treated as single units for association and clustering. On average, about 200,000 unique TCR beta nucleotide sequences were sequenced per donor among fewer than 500 genotyped donors of the cohort, with 15% to 20% of those sequences being non-productive. Results and caveats for the whole study, not just this receptor: In a later analysis, around 17,000 TCR beta sequences were associated with specific HLA alleles at a false discovery rate of 0.05. Approximately 16 rarely observed V segments, including chromosome 9 orphons, were excluded from the earlier analysis of a few hundred of the donors because counts were too low. The authors suggested that the approach could potentially be extended to other disease states and immunological phenotypes. Correlated functional status among segregating V segments might reflect linkage disequilibrium, but an unknown experimental factor could not be ruled out. According to a later analysis, parvovirus B19, influenza, CMV and Epstein-Barr virus appeared linked to several top co-occurrence clusters. A later analysis found that most CMV-associated TCR beta chains appeared HLA-restricted, with HLA associations seemingly driven largely by CMV exposure. A later genetic analysis reported fewer N-insertions in productive TCRs among donors in an Asian-associated ancestry cluster than the roughly 620-donor mean. In a later analysis, HLA-associated TCR beta chains were found to be more clonally expanded and to have lower generation probabilities than equally common non-associated chains. A later analysis found that TCR association rates varied across HLA loci, with DRB1 alleles showing the most associated TCRs and HLA-C alleles the fewest. Immune exposure information for the cohort was limited to CMV serostatus. The study gave a list of about 170 TCR beta chains associated with cytomegalovirus. A cluster of highly shared sequence variants was judged likely to be a technical artifact of the sequencing pipeline. A further reported finding was that TCR beta sequences accurately predicted the HLA-A and HLA-B alleles for most subjects in the first cohort. Across donors, most TCR sequences were observed very rarely, whereas some public TCRs were present in many individuals. An earlier analysis of several hundred of the donors showed that most TCR beta V segments appeared in productive rearrangements either about 90% or about 30% of the time, which broadly matched IMGT annotations. Cytomegalovirus status was reported to be diagnosed by the classifier with high specificity and sensitivity in both the original and validation cohorts. In vitro tests confirmed that a few of the cytomegalovirus-associated TCR beta chains recognize cytomegalovirus antigens. Because the 87-base-pair reads could not distinguish some IMGT-functional V segments, including TRBV6-2 and TRBV6-3, those segments were excluded. This cohort had only TCR beta chains sequenced, and the lack of alpha or paired-chain data limited which features could be detected. Strong co-occurrence of HLA alleles, especially DR and DQ, made assigning TCR associations to individual alleles difficult. V-gene and J-gene trimming of TCR beta chains was associated with a missense DCLRE1C variant in a later genetic analysis, and the association was replicated in an independent cohort. Sequencing depth was assumed to be roughly uniform across donors in the presence/absence analyses, though that assumption may not hold. Because HLA typing was unavailable for some donors at each locus, only the typed subset was used in association tests.

In regard to this clone: Which antigen it targets is not known. No base-level quality is on record; no much larger clone is a single base apart.

The library was prepared using the immunoSEQ multiplex PCR assay. A mixture of 60 forward primers for TCR Vbeta segments and 13 reverse primers for TCR Jbeta segments was used in the multiplex PCR. A multiplex PCR assay on genomic DNA amplified the CDR3 region of rearranged TCR beta genes. Amplified TCR beta libraries were sequenced as 87-base-pair reads on the Illumina HiSeq System. Regarding the original processing steps: In a later analysis, roughly 80 million unique TCR beta chains were counted across the 650 to 700 repertoires, and roughly 11 million of these chains were shared by at least two donors. A nearest-neighbor algorithm error-corrected the raw reads and collapsed the reads into unique sequences, merging closely related sequences to remove PCR and sequencing errors. V, D and J gene segments were assigned by aligning CDR3 sequences to IMGT reference sequences. For a sequence to be retained, a match of at least six nucleotides was required to both a V gene segment and a J gene segment. A rearrangement was called productive if the CDR3 had no stop codons and remained in frame with V and J, and every other rearrangement was called non-productive. Following IMGT convention, CDR3 was defined as the stretch from the second conserved V-encoded cysteine to the conserved J-encoded phenylalanine. In an earlier analysis of 500 to 650 of the donors, sequences lacking an unambiguous match to a single V gene segment were excluded. In an earlier analysis of some 590 of the donors, V segments were called functional above 56.7% productive rearrangements and were called segregating when the between-donor standard deviation exceeded 5%. A statistical classification framework was developed to diagnose cytomegalovirus status using the catalog of TCR beta chain sequences. A later analysis assigned V and J genes by comparing TCR nucleotide sequences with IMGT/GENE-DB human TR gene sequences. Using the TCRdist pipeline, a later analysis assigned CDR3 sequences along with most-parsimonious VDJ recombination scenarios. In a later analysis, every TCR beta chain was defined by the combination of its CDR3 amino acid sequence and its V-gene family, and reads without a unique V-gene family were dropped. As a way to deal with suspected cross-contamination and a sequencing artifact, a later analysis dropped hundreds of nucleotide sequences that were highly shared and had low generation probability. A later analysis calculated a clonal expansion index for each public chain from normalized within-repertoire ranks of inferred template counts. A later analysis computed generation probabilities with a VDJ recombination model fitted to out-of-frame rearrangements, and checked the results against IGoR. Hypergeometric tests were used in a later analysis to score TCR-TCR, TCR-HLA and TCR-CMV co-occurrence, with a repertoire-size bias correction applied to the TCR pairs. To estimate false discovery rates, a later analysis permuted the HLA or CMV assignments 20 times. In a later analysis, co-occurring TCRs were grouped using DBSCAN, and TCRdist sequence similarity was added for clustering within HLA-allele-positive subsets. Repertoires with fewer than 30,000 or more than 120,000 public chains, plus five repertoires with anomalous nucleotide sharing, were excluded from co-occurrence clustering. TCRdb holds this immuneACCESS table with in-frame rearrangements only. Some clones are missing; in checked studies, unresolved V genes explain under half, and the rest has no known cause. V and J calls and clone size are copied from that table; D and trimming were computed from the DNA. The sample records around 70,000 clones, about 78% of which are singletons. The ten largest clones capture roughly an eighth of the sample.

In total, approximately 610 healthy bone marrow donors made up the cohort. At the time of sampling, all cohort members were nominally healthy, though unrecorded immune exposures were likely present. The donor tested CMV seropositive, placing the donor among the roughly 270 seropositive members of the cohort. A peripheral blood sample was collected from each donor, and TCR beta sequencing was performed on peripheral blood mononuclear cells. The Qiagen DNeasy Blood Extraction Kit was used to extract genomic DNA from the blood cell samples. After removal of 3 bases from V and 6 bases from J, the junction retains 9 bases not matched to a gene. According to the germline V gene, CDR1 reads KGHSH and CDR2 reads LQKENI. The CDR3 runs 16 amino acids, cysteine and phenylalanine included. Only the CDR3 part of the read is kept: 48 bases, read in frame from the first base.

Recombination joined TRBV18 with TRBJ2-7, with TRBD2 identical over 12 junction bases. Sequenced sample: PBMCs. The receptor was isolated from a woman between 40 and 55 years old in good health and CMV-seropositive. The DNA reads TGTGCCAGCTCACCCAGACTAGCGGGGGAAATGGGCGAGCAGTACTTC. Its product reads: CASSPRLAGEMGEQYF.